Listed below are T cell receptor beta chains from one sample, sequenced in a study of beta chain features in type 1 diabetes. Clones were sequenced by immunoSEQ multiplex PCR, and TCRdb holds only the in-frame ones, with some missing. The data hold 350,000 to 450,000 clones, with approximately 15% observed a single time. The specimen sequenced was naive CD4+ T cells from blood. The receptors were gathered from a man aged 30 to 39 in good health. Each CDR3 is given with its conserved first and last residue. D genes are given only for firm matches. Some rows have no size entry. The others give once, few or many, or a class for an expanded clone.

V gene	D gene	J gene	clone size	CDR3 protein	CDR3 DNA
TRBV7-2	TRBD2	TRBJ2-2	NA	CASSPPGLRRPGELFF	TGTGCCAGCAGCCCGCCGGGACTAAGACGTCCCGGGGAGCTGTTTTTT
TRBV6-1	NA	TRBJ2-1	few	CASSPSGGSYNEQFF	TGTGCCAGCAGCCCATCGGGCGGCTCCTACAATGAGCAGTTCTTC
TRBV7-2	NA	TRBJ2-7	NA	CASSFGGAYEQYF	TGTGCCAGCAGCTTCGGGGGCGCCTACGAGCAGTACTTC
TRBV4-1	TRBD1	TRBJ1-1	NA	CASSQPDRENTEAFF	TGCGCCAGCAGCCAACCCGACAGGGAAAACACTGAAGCTTTCTTT
TRBV25-1	TRBD1	TRBJ2-4	many	CASRGQGASIQYF	TGTGCCAGCAGGGGACAGGGAGCGTCCATTCAGTACTTC
TRBV6-1	NA	TRBJ1-2	NA	CASRPGQGAYGYTF	TGTGCCAGCAGGCCAGGGCAGGGCGCCTATGGCTACACCTTC
TRBV5-1	NA	TRBJ2-1	few	CASTENNNEQFF	TGCGCCAGCACGGAAAACAACAATGAGCAGTTCTTC
TRBV2	TRBD2	TRBJ2-3	few	CASSHLLAGESDTQYF	TGTGCCAGCTCTCATCTACTAGCGGGCGAGTCAGATACGCAGTATTTT
TRBV27	TRBD1	TRBJ1-6	few	CASRTGTGNSPLHF	TGTGCCAGCAGGACAGGGACTGGAAATTCACCCCTCCACTTT
TRBV10-3	TRBD1	TRBJ2-5	NA	CATQVRQGAPIGQETQYF	TGTGCCACCCAAGTTAGACAGGGGGCCCCTATTGGGCAAGAGACCCAGTACTTC
TRBV4-1	TRBD2	TRBJ2-5	few	CASSLRTSSSGGVQETQYF	TGCGCCAGCAGCCTCCGCACTTCATCTAGCGGGGGGGTGCAAGAGACCCAGTACTTC
TRBV5-4	NA	TRBJ1-3	NA	CASSLDRAQGNTIYF	TGTGCCAGCAGCTTGGACAGGGCGCAGGGAAACACCATATATTTT
TRBV25-1	NA	TRBJ2-7	few	CATQMLGEQYF	TGTGCCACCCAGATGCTCGGGGAGCAGTACTTC
TRBV30	TRBD2	TRBJ2-2	NA	CAWSVPGLASGELFF	TGTGCCTGGAGTGTACCGGGACTAGCTTCCGGGGAGCTGTTTTTT
TRBV18	NA	TRBJ2-1	NA	CASSPGPSSYNEQFF	TGTGCCAGCTCACCGGGTCCTTCCTCCTACAATGAGCAGTTCTTC
TRBV7-3	NA	TRBJ2-6	few	CASSPGPSGANVLTF	TGTGCCAGCAGCCCCGGCCCCTCTGGGGCCAACGTCCTGACTTTC
TRBV7-9	NA	TRBJ2-2	NA	CASIDWRTGELFF	TGTGCCAGCATAGATTGGAGGACCGGGGAGCTGTTTTTT
TRBV6-5	NA	TRBJ2-3	NA	CASSSSTDTQYF	TGTGCCAGCAGCAGTAGCACAGATACGCAGTATTTT
TRBV14	NA	TRBJ1-2	NA	CASRGDSLDGYTF	TGTGCCAGCAGAGGGGACTCCCTGGATGGCTACACCTTC
TRBV30	TRBD2	TRBJ2-5	few	CAWSVLAGGRETQYF	TGTGCCTGGAGTGTATTAGCGGGAGGCCGGGAGACCCAGTACTTC
TRBV7-2	NA	TRBJ2-1	few	CASSPTKIEQFF	TGTGCCAGCAGCCCCACCAAGATTGAGCAGTTCTTC
TRBV15	TRBD1	TRBJ2-5	few	CATSRDRGIQETQYF	TGTGCCACCAGCCGAGACAGGGGGATCCAAGAGACCCAGTACTTC
TRBV5-1	TRBD2	TRBJ2-1	NA	CASTSGHNEQFF	TGCGCCAGCACTAGCGGTCACAATGAGCAGTTCTTC
TRBV4-3	NA	TRBJ2-2	NA	CASTRSGASSGELFF	TGCGCCAGCACAAGATCGGGGGCCTCGTCCGGGGAGCTGTTTTTT
TRBV5-4	NA	TRBJ1-6	few	CASSYRTDNSPLHF	TGTGCCAGCAGCTACCGCACAGATAATTCACCCCTCCACTTT
TRBV7-9	NA	TRBJ1-2	NA	CASSRIQASVAGYTF	TGTGCCAGCAGCCGAATACAGGCCTCAGTTGCTGGCTACACCTTC
TRBV6-5	NA	TRBJ2-7	few	CASSYSSIGRYEQYF	TGTGCCAGCAGTTACTCGAGTATCGGCAGGTACGAGCAGTACTTC
TRBV19	TRBD2	TRBJ2-7	NA	CASTPGGLPYEQYF	TGTGCCAGTACCCCCGGGGGGTTACCCTACGAGCAGTACTTC
TRBV7-2	NA	TRBJ1-5	few	CASSSSPYSNQPQHF	TGTGCCAGCAGCTCGTCACCGTATAGCAATCAGCCCCAGCATTTT
TRBV29-1	NA	TRBJ1-4	NA	CSALTAVLHATNEKLFF	TGCAGCGCCTTGACGGCCGTCCTACATGCAACTAATGAAAAACTGTTTTTT
TRBV29-1	NA	TRBJ1-2	few	CTTGQQGYTF	TGCACGACTGGGCAGCAGGGCTACACCTTC
TRBV7-2	NA	TRBJ2-7	NA	CASSPIPRDSEQYF	TGTGCCAGCAGCCCCATCCCCCGGGACTCCGAGCAGTACTTC
TRBV30	TRBD2	TRBJ2-3	NA	CAWSARAGVVDTQYF	TGTGCCTGGAGTGCACGAGCGGGAGTGGTGGATACGCAGTATTTT
TRBV2	NA	TRBJ1-1	once	CASSSLYPRTEAFF	TGTGCCAGCAGTTCATTATATCCAAGGACTGAAGCTTTCTTT
TRBV7-9	NA	TRBJ2-4	NA	CASSLGGLGAIVAKNIQYF	TGTGCCAGCAGCTTAGGAGGGCTTGGGGCTATTGTAGCCAAAAACATTCAGTACTTC
TRBV30	TRBD1	TRBJ1-2	NA	CAWVQGTRYTF	TGTGCCTGGGTACAGGGGACTCGCTACACCTTC
TRBV5-1	NA	TRBJ2-2	few	CASSRERTEYTGELFF	TGCGCCAGCAGCCGTGAGAGGACAGAGTACACCGGGGAGCTGTTTTTT
TRBV7-9	TRBD1	TRBJ1-1	few	CASSLGQGTNTEAFF	TGTGCCAGCAGCTTAGGACAGGGTACGAACACTGAAGCTTTCTTT
TRBV4-3	NA	TRBJ1-3	NA	CASSQDSGSGNTIYF	TGCGCCAGCAGCCAAGATTCTGGCTCCGGAAACACCATATATTTT
TRBV4-1	NA	TRBJ1-5	NA	CASSQVAGFGQPQHF	TGCGCCAGCAGCCAAGTTGCAGGGTTTGGTCAGCCCCAGCATTTT
TRBV2	TRBD2	TRBJ2-5	NA	CAIFPGLGGQETQYF	TGTGCCATCTTCCCGGGACTAGGGGGCCAAGAGACCCAGTACTTC
TRBV9	NA	TRBJ2-1	NA	CASSVDVGFLDNEQFF	TGTGCCAGCAGCGTAGATGTGGGCTTCTTGGACAATGAGCAGTTCTTC
TRBV6-5	TRBD1	TRBJ2-5	few	CASSYSLGQYQETQYF	TGTGCCAGCAGTTACTCGTTGGGACAGTACCAAGAGACCCAGTACTTC
TRBV20-1	TRBD2	TRBJ2-5	NA	CSARVGRAQYF	TGCAGTGCTAGGGTAGGGAGGGCCCAGTACTTC
TRBV20-1	NA	TRBJ1-1	few	CSAPRQVEAFF	TGCAGTGCTCCGAGACAGGTCGAAGCTTTCTTT
TRBV7-3	TRBD2	TRBJ2-3	few	CASSLAGTSGGNTQYF	TGTGCCAGCAGCTTAGCAGGGACTAGCGGGGGGAATACGCAGTATTTT
TRBV5-1	TRBD2	TRBJ2-3	few	CASSWTGTSGDRDTQYF	TGCGCCAGCAGCTGGACAGGGACTAGCGGTGATCGAGATACGCAGTATTTT
TRBV20-1	NA	TRBJ1-6	few	CSASPTSPLHF	TGCAGTGCTAGCCCCACTTCACCCCTCCACTTT
TRBV29-1	TRBD1	TRBJ1-4	many	CSVLQGQEKLFF	TGCAGCGTCCTACAGGGGCAGGAAAAACTGTTTTTT